This T cell receptor beta chain is from a study of T-cell reconstitution after alpha-beta-depleted transplantation in children. Study-wide findings and caveats: Surviving recipient T cells and thymic progenitors produced the high day-60 TCRbeta diversity seen in some patients. In patients about two months after transplant, alpha-beta T cells reportedly arose from several hundred expanded graft clones.

Using unique molecular identifiers, the investigators prepared the TCRbeta library. MiXCR, run by TCRdb on the PCR reads, gives a single entry per CDR3 protein. The sample contains about 250,000 distinct CDR3 sequences, 20% to 30% of which appear only once. About this clonotype itself: Its antigen remains unidentified.

The starting material was PBMCs, mostly from graft donor cells, obtained 360 days after TCRalphabeta/CD19-depleted stem cell transplant. The receptor was isolated from a female patient aged 2 to 10 who had a stem cell transplant for congenital amegakaryocytic thrombocytopenia, so the T cells may come from the graft donor.

This CDR3 reads CASSLEYSWTGNYGYTF. As DNA, the CDR3 is TGCGCCAGCAGCTTGGAATACTCATGGACAGGGAACTATGGCTACACCTTC. The chain combines TRBV5-1 with TRBJ1-2; 8 bases agree with TRBD1. The CDR3 has 17 amino acids. Losses at the gene ends were 0 bases for V and 2 bases for J; bases not matched to a gene: 9. CDR1 is SGHRS, CDR2 YFSETQ, per germline. Complete variable domain (other parts from reference TRBV5-1 and TRBJ1-2): KAGVTQTPRYLIKTRGQQVTLSCSPISGHRSVSWYQQTPGQGLQFLFEYFSETQRNKGNFPGRFSGRQFSNSRSEMNVSTLELGDSALYLCASSLEYSWTGNYGYTFGSGTRLTVV.